This TCR beta chain was profiled in a study of CD8 T cells in ankylosing spondylitis. Findings and caveats of the study: Some of the motif variants had earlier been found in reactive arthritis patients' fluid and blood. What seemed typical of ankylosing spondylitis blood was a TCR beta motif built from several highly homologous variants.

Points on this clonotype: Its antigen remains unknown.

From the 5' RACE reads, TCRdb called clonotypes with MiXCR, one entry per CDR3 protein. This sample has roughly 370,000 distinct CDR3 sequences, with around 20% found just once. V lost 1 base, J lost 5 bases, and 21 bases lay in between. CDR1 and CDR2 (germline): LGHDT, YNNKEL (reference sequence). The CDR3 covers 19 residues. The rearrangement joins TRBV3-1 to TRBJ1-6; the D is unclear. The sequence was obtained from a male donor with ankylosing spondylitis. Sequences were obtained from blood, either unsorted or a sorted T cell fraction (not recorded which). The CDR3 coding sequence is TGTGCCAGCAGCCAAGTCCCCTTTAGACCCTTCTTGAATAATTCACCCCTCCACTTT. Translated: CASSQVPFRPFLNNSPLHF. Full variable domain (remainder filled in from reference TRBV3-1 and TRBJ1-6): DTAVSQTPKYLVTQMGNDKSIKCEQNLGHDTMYWYKQDSKKFLKIMFSYNNKELIINETVPNRFSPKSPDKAHLNLHINSLELGDSAVYFCASSQVPFRPFLNNSPLHFGNGTRLTVT.